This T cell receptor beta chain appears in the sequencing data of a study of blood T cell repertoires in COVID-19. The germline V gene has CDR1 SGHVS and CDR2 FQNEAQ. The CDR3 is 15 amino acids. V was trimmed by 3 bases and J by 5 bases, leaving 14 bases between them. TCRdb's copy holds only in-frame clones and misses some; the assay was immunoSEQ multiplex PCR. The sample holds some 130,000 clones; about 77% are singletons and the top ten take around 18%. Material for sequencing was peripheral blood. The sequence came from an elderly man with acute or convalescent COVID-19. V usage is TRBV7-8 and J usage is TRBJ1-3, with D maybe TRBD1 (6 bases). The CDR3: CASSLADSHRNTIYF. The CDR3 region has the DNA TGTGCCAGCAGCTTGGCGGACAGCCATCGAAACACCATATATTTT. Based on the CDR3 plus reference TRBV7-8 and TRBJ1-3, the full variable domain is GAGVSQSPRYKVAKRGQDVALRCDPISGHVSLFWYQQALGQGPEFLTYFQNEAQLDKSGLPSDRFFAERPEGSVSTLKIQRTQQEDSAVYLCASSLADSHRNTIYFGEGSWLTVV.